This T cell receptor beta chain was sequenced during a study of cytomegalovirus exposure and HLA in healthy donors listed by TCRdb under 2017. About the investigation overall: A later analysis indicated that the 120 validation repertoires were generated on the platform also employed for the roughly 720 repertoires of the first cohort. The study aimed to test whether signatures of past pathogen exposure could be identified by cataloging public T cell receptors. Besides the first cohort of roughly 700 subjects, a separate validation cohort made up of 95 to 150 different subjects was used. To predict cytomegalovirus infection status, the study combined high-throughput TCR immunosequencing, statistical association of individual TCRs with disease status, and machine learning.

The CDR3 has 15 amino acids, counting the end cysteine and phenylalanine. The only DNA kept is the CDR3, 45 bases in frame from the first base. Taken from the germline V gene, the CDR1 and CDR2 loops are SGHAT and FQNNGV. Germline trimming: 1 base from V, 0 bases from J; junction bases outside gene matches: 1. Study-wide conclusions, independent of this receptor: While some public TCRs were present in many individuals, most TCR sequences turned up only very rarely across donors. According to the authors, the approach could potentially be generalized to other disease states and immunological phenotypes. In vitro tests confirmed that a few of the cytomegalovirus-associated TCR beta chains recognize cytomegalovirus antigens. The study gave a list of 150 to 200 TCR beta chains associated with cytomegalovirus. The validation cohort had no HLA typing available for a later analysis, so co-occurrence within that cohort was assessed over all 120 or so repertoires. In a later analysis, TCRs clustered in the first cohort were found to also tend to co-occur in the 110 or so validation repertoires, with approximately 93% of cluster scores above 0. Cytomegalovirus status was reported to be diagnosed by the classifier with high specificity and sensitivity in both the original and validation cohorts.

The donors were included in the validation cohort of some 120 subjects, a group kept apart from the roughly 690-subject first cohort. This clone was seen a single time. What this receptor recognizes is not known. Base qualities are not at hand, and no much larger clone is one base apart. Libraries were made using the immunoSEQ multiplex PCR assay. The source study handled its data this way. A statistical classification framework was built for diagnosing cytomegalovirus status from the catalog of TCR beta chain sequences. Drawn from immuneACCESS, this table holds only the in-frame rearrangements with V and J called that TCRdb kept. Clones are partly lost; checked studies trace under half to an unresolved V gene and leave the rest unexplained. The V and J calls and the clone size are those of that table, but D and trimming were determined from the DNA. This sample has under 200,000 clones in its table, and approximately 80% of those were observed once. Roughly 7.5% of the sample comes from the top ten.

This sequence uses TRBV11-2 and TRBJ2-3; TRBD2 aligns with 7 central bases. Material for sequencing was PBMCs. This TCR was recovered from a man between 18 and 35 years old in good health and CMV-seropositive. The bases are TGTGCCAGCAGCTTAGGGACTAGGAGCACAGATACGCAGTATTTT. Its translation is CASSLGTRSTDTQYF.